The subject of this entry is one TCR beta chain. Germline V CDR1 and CDR2: MNHNS, SASEGT. J lost 5 bases, V lost 7 bases, and 19 bases had no gene match. The CDR3 covers 17 residues. The record originates from a study of blood T cells in healthy people across ages. With a J-beta primer mix and a sample-barcoded 5' primer, a second PCR ran about 6 to 11 cycles. Each CDR3 protein gets one entry after TCRdb re-called the 5' RACE reads with MiXCR. This table holds around 700,000 distinct CDR3 sequences, 20% to 25% found once. These same data were also listed under a study on T cells of mothers and their children. This second study says: Related and unrelated pairs show similar shaping of TCR recombination output by thymic selection.

The receptor was isolated from a boy between 10 and 17 years old in good health. This chain connects TRBV6-1 to TRBJ1-1; 7 nucleotides line up with TRBD1. Sequencing was carried out using blood. The CDR3 DNA sequence: TGTGCCAGCACCTCTCTGACCGGGACAGAATTTTGGACTGAAGCTTTCTTT. Residues: CASTSLTGTEFWTEAFF.